This T cell receptor (beta chain) was captured by sequencing in a study of cytomegalovirus exposure and HLA in healthy donors. The PCR used 60 Vbeta and 13 Jbeta primers. Using immunoSEQ multiplex PCR, the repertoire was profiled, and TCRdb retains in-frame clones only, with some absent. The specimen's table records under 200,000 clones. The clonotype comes from a woman between 18 and 29 years old in good health and CMV-seropositive. The sequencing input was PBMCs.

DNA of the CDR3: TGTGCCAGCAGCTCGGACAGGGCGGGTGGCTACACCTTC. Its translation is CASSSDRAGGYTF. The gene calls are TRBV7-2 and TRBJ1-2; TRBD1 matches 8 bases. With V trimmed by 4 bases and J by 7 bases, 5 bases remained unmatched. Germline V gives CDR1 SGHTA, CDR2 FQGNSA. The CDR3 runs to 13 residues.